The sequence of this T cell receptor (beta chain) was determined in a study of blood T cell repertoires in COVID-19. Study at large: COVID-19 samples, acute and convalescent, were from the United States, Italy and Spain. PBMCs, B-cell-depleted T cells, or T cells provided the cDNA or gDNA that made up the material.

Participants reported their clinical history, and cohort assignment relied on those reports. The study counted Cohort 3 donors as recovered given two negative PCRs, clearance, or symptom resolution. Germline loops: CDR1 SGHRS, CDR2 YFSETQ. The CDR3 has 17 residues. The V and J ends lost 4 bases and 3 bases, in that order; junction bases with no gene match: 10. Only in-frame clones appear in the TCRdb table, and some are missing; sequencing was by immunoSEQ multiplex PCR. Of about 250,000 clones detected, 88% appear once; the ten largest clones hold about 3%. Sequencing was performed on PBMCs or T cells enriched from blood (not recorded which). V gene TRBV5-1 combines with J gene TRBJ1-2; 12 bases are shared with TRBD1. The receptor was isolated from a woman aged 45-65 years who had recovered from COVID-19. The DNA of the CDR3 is TGCGCCAGCAGCCCCTCCGGGACAGGGGGCCGTCACTATGGCTACACCTTC. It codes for CASSPSGTGGRHYGYTF.